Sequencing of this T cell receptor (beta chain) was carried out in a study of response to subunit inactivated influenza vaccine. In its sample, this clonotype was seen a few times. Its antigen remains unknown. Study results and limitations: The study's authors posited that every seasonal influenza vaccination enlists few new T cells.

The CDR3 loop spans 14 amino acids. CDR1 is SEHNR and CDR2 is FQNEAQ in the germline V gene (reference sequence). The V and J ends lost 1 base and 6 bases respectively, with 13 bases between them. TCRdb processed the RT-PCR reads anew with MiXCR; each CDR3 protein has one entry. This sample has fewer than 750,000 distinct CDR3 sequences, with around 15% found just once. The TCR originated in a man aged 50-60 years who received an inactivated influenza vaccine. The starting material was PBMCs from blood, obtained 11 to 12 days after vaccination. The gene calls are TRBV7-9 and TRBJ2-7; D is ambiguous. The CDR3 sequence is CASSLENKFSEQYF. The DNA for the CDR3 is TGTGCCAGCAGCTTAGAAAACAAATTTAGCGAGCAGTACTTC.